What follows are 23 T cell receptor beta chains derived from one specimen sequenced in a study of T-cell memory formation after mild COVID-19. TCRdb fed the 5' RACE reads into MiXCR, producing one record per CDR3 protein. The data hold roughly 610,000 distinct CDR3 sequences, with 17% observed a single time. The sample consisted of PBMCs or a T cell subset sorted from them (not recorded which). Receptors were obtained from an adult woman who had mild COVID-19 (a few samples of this study predate the infection). Cell type and time point are not known.

This clonotype was observed a handful of times. This sequence joins TRBV19 and TRBJ1-1; tentatively, D is TRBD1 (6 bases). CDR3 length: 14 residues. The germline V gene has CDR1 LNHDA and CDR2 SQIVND (reference sequence). The V gene lost 10 bases and the J gene lost 3 bases, with 18 bases spanning the gap. The CDR3 sequence: CATKIRGMDTEAFF. The CDR3 DNA is TGTGCCACAAAAATCAGGGGTATGGACACTGAAGCTTTCTTT. Full variable domain (missing parts from reference TRBV19 and TRBJ1-1): DGGITQSPKYLFRKEGQNVTLSCEQNLNHDAMYWYRQDPGQGLRLIYYSQIVNDFQKGDIAEGYSVSREKKESFPLTVTSAQKNPTAFYLCATKIRGMDTEAFFGQGTRLTVV.

In nucleotides, the CDR3 is TGTGCTGACCAGGGGCGGGGGGACATTCAGTACTTC. Protein: CADQGRGDIQYF. The chain carries TRBV24-1 and TRBJ2-4; 8 nucleotides line up with TRBD2. The CDR3 spans 12 residues. Looked up from germline, CDR1 is KGHDR and CDR2 is SFDVKD.

The chain recombines TRBV2 with TRBJ2-3; 10 positions agree with TRBD2. The CDR3 is made up of 19 amino acids. Germline V gene sequence: CDR1 SNHLY, CDR2 FYNNEI. V shed 2 bases and J 1 base; nucleotides not matched to a gene: 12. The CDR3 reads CASSESFSGGASRTDTQYF. The CDR3 region has the DNA TGTGCCAGCAGTGAATCGTTCAGCGGGGGGGCGTCCCGCACAGATACGCAGTATTTT.

This clonotype was detected a few times. The genes are TRBV5-6 and TRBJ2-3, with a weak D call TRBD1 (5 bases). The CDR3 loop spans 11 amino acids. Germline lookup yields CDR1 SGHDT and CDR2 YYEEEE. V dropped 4 bases and J dropped 10 bases, with 10 bases sitting between them. CDR3 protein: CASSRTKAQYF. The DNA of the CDR3 is TGTGCCAGCAGCCGGACAAAGGCGCAGTATTTT.

This clonotype came up once. The chain uses TRBV5-6 and TRBJ2-4; D is unclear. The CDR3 runs 12 residues. Trimming cost V 4 bases and J 5 bases, with 7 bases left between them. Germline V gene sequence: CDR1 SGHDT, CDR2 YYEEEE. CDR3 protein: CASSHTENIQYF. The DNA of the CDR3 is TGTGCCAGCAGCCATACCGAAAACATTCAGTACTTC. Full variable domain (outside the CDR3, taken from reference TRBV5-6 and TRBJ2-4): DAGVTQSPTHLIKTRGQQVTLRCSPKSGHDTVSWYQQALGQGPQFIFQYYEEEERQRGNFPDRFSGHQFPNYSSELNVNALLLGDSALYLCASSHTENIQYFGAGTRLSVL.

This clonotype was observed a few times. The genes are TRBV3-1 and TRBJ2-7; 9 bases are shared with TRBD1. The germline V gene has CDR1 LGHDT and CDR2 YNNKEL (reference sequence). The CDR3 is made up of 14 amino acids. V lost 4 bases and J lost 3; bases outside the gene matches: 4. The CDR3 protein is CASSRPDRGYEQYF. The CDR3 region has the DNA TGTGCCAGCAGCCGTCCGGACAGGGGCTACGAGCAGTACTTC.

This chain joins TRBV18 and TRBJ1-1; perhaps TRBD1 as D (5 bases). Germline CDR1 and CDR2: KGHSH and LQKENI. Trimming took 6 bases from V and 7 from J, leaving 9 bases between them. The CDR3 has 11 residues. In DNA, the CDR3 is TGTGCCAGCTCTCAGGGCTATGAAGCTTTCTTT. This sequence encodes CASSQGYEAFF.

This chain links TRBV7-6 with TRBJ2-7; the match to TRBD2 covers 7 bases. Germline V gene lookup returns CDR1 SGHVS and CDR2 FNYEAQ. V lost 0 bases to trimming and J lost 5 bases; unmatched junction nucleotides: 7. The CDR3 covers 15 residues. CDR3 in amino acids: CASSLAGRENHEQYF. CDR3 bases: TGTGCCAGCAGCTTAGCTGGGAGGGAGAATCACGAGCAGTACTTC.

J is TRBJ1-5 and V is TRBV6-2 or TRBV6-3; 9 bases align to TRBD1. CDR3 length: 15 residues. Germline trimming cut 4 bases from V and 3 bases from J; bases unmatched to any gene: 4. Germline V lookup: CDR1 MNHEY, CDR2 SVGEGT. CDR3 residues: CASSSDRGVNQPQHF. CDR3 nucleotide sequence: TGTGCCAGCAGTTCTGACAGGGGGGTCAATCAGCCCCAGCATTTT.

This clonotype was recorded once. This chain connects TRBV7-6 to TRBJ1-1, with no clear D. Trimming removed 3 bases at V and 1 base at J, with 9 bases between. The CDR3 sequence is 14 residues long. Germline V gene data show CDR1 as SGHVS and CDR2 as FNYEAQ. The DNA of the CDR3 is TGTGCCAGCAGCTTTAATCCGTGGAACACTGAAGCTTTCTTT. It yields the protein CASSFNPWNTEAFF.

This clonotype appeared a few times. This chain connects TRBV7-9 to TRBJ1-1; D remains unclear. The CDR3 totals 14 residues. V lost 1 base, J lost 0 bases, and 6 bases lay in between. Looked up from germline, CDR1 is SEHNR and CDR2 is FQNEAQ (reference sequence). CDR3 sequence: CASSLVEVNTEAFF. The CDR3 DNA reads as TGTGCCAGCAGCTTAGTTGAGGTGAACACTGAAGCTTTCTTT. Using reference TRBV7-9 and TRBJ1-1 for the parts outside the CDR3, the full variable domain is DTGVSQNPRHKITKRGQNVTFRCDPISEHNRLYWYRQTLGQGPEFLTYFQNEAQLEKSRLLSDRFSAERPKGSFSTLEIQRTEQGDSAMYLCASSLVEVNTEAFFGQGTRLTVV.

This clonotype was detected a few times. The V call is TRBV27, the J call TRBJ2-1; D not certain. The V end was cut by 6 bases, the J end by 0 bases, with 12 bases between. CDR3 size: 15 residues. The germline gives CDR1 MNHEY, CDR2 SMNVEV (reference sequence). DNA for the CDR3: TGTGCCAGCAGCTTGGATTTCAGCTCCTACAATGAGCAGTTCTTC. This encodes CASSLDFSSYNEQFF.

V and J are TRBV7-8 and TRBJ1-6, with 10 nucleotides matching TRBD1. Germline CDR1 reads SGHVS; CDR2 reads FQNEAQ. The V and J ends lost 4 bases and 9 bases, in that order; junction bases with no gene match: 9. This CDR3 has 16 residues. The CDR3, as DNA: TGTGCCAGCAGCTGGGACCCGGGACAGGGGACTTCACCCCTCCACTTT. This codes for CASSWDPGQGTSPLHF. Based on the CDR3 plus reference TRBV7-8 and TRBJ1-6, the full variable domain is GAGVSQSPRYKVAKRGQDVALRCDPISGHVSLFWYQQALGQGPEFLTYFQNEAQLDKSGLPSDRFFAERPEGSVSTLKIQRTQQEDSAVYLCASSWDPGQGTSPLHFGNGTRLTVT.

This clonotype was seen a single time. In DNA, the CDR3 is TGTGCCAGCAGCGCCGACAGAAATGAAGCTTTCTTT. Protein: CASSADRNEAFF. This chain links TRBV5-6 with TRBJ1-1, with D perhaps TRBD1 (5 bases). Germline V gene data show CDR1 as SGHDT and CDR2 as YYEEEE. V lost 4 bases and J lost 7, with 11 bases in between. The CDR3 consists of 12 residues.

The chain joins TRBV20-1 to TRBJ1-2, with TRBD1 identical over 11 bases. The V gene's germline CDR1 is DFQATT and CDR2 SNEGSKA (reference sequence). The CDR3 sequence is 15 residues long. The V gene end was trimmed by 5 bases and the J gene end by 4 bases; junction bases not matched to a gene: 9. In DNA, the CDR3 is TGCAGTGCTGCCGGGACAGGGGGTCGCGGCTATGGCTACACCTTC. Encoded protein: CSAAGTGGRGYGYTF.

This chain joins TRBV5-1 and TRBJ1-1; tentatively, D is TRBD1 (5 bases). V was shortened by 0 bases and J by 5 bases, with 11 bases between the two germline ends. The CDR3 is made up of 14 amino acids. From germline, CDR1 is SGHRS and CDR2 YFSETQ. The CDR3 sequence is CASSLDPGRTEAFF. The DNA for the CDR3 is TGCGCCAGCAGCTTGGATCCGGGGCGGACTGAAGCTTTCTTT.

A few counts support this clonotype. For the CDR3, the DNA is TGTGCCAGCAACAACGGGAGGTCCGGACGAGGGGAGACCCAGTACTTC. It specifies CASNNGRSGRGETQYF. This sequence joins TRBV2 and TRBJ2-5; 7 positions agree with TRBD2. The CDR3 covers 16 residues. Germline V gene sequence: CDR1 SNHLY, CDR2 FYNNEI. V gave up 7 bases and J gave up 5 bases; unmatched junction bases: 16.

There are a few counts of this clonotype. The V gene is TRBV20-1, the J gene TRBJ1-6; D is unresolved. Germline CDR1 DFQATT, CDR2 SNEGSKA (reference sequence). The ends were cut back, 5 bases at V and 4 bases at J, with 15 bases in the middle. The CDR3 contains 15 residues. As DNA, the CDR3 is TGCAGTGCTCGAAACGATGGTTCTTATAATTCACCCCTCCACTTT. It is translated as CSARNDGSYNSPLHF.

This clonotype was seen a few times. The chain couples TRBV12-3 or TRBV12-4 to TRBJ2-5; 13 bases match TRBD2. The CDR3 runs to 16 residues. With V trimmed by 6 bases and J by 4 bases, 8 bases remained unmatched. The CDR3 loop is CASRPRTSGSLETQYF. In DNA, the CDR3 is TGTGCCAGCAGGCCCCGGACTAGCGGGAGTTTAGAGACCCAGTACTTC.

A few counts support this clonotype. This sequence joins TRBV5-6 and TRBJ2-5, with D maybe TRBD1 (6 bases). Trimming shortened V by 0 bases and J by 0 bases, and 12 bases separated the two germline ends. CDR3 length: 16 residues. The germline CDR1 and CDR2 sequences are SGHDT and YYEEEE. The CDR3 bases are TGTGCCAGCAGCTTGGCCCACGGGACATACCAAGAGACCCAGTACTTC. This translates into CASSLAHGTYQETQYF.

There are a few counts of this clonotype. The gene calls are TRBV5-1 and TRBJ1-1; perhaps TRBD1 as D (6 bases). This CDR3 has 14 residues. The V gene lost 6 bases and the J gene lost 4 bases, with 16 bases spanning the gap. Germline loops: CDR1 SGHRS, CDR2 YFSETQ. The CDR3 nucleotides are TGCGCCAGCACGGGGTCAGGGGCTACCACTGAAGCTTTCTTT. Amino acids: CASTGSGATTEAFF. The whole variable domain, filled in from reference TRBV5-1 and TRBJ1-1, reads KAGVTQTPRYLIKTRGQQVTLSCSPISGHRSVSWYQQTPGQGLQFLFEYFSETQRNKGNFPGRFSGRQFSNSRSEMNVSTLELGDSALYLCASTGSGATTEAFFGQGTRLTVV.

This chain uses TRBV7-8 with TRBJ2-7; D is possibly TRBD2 (6 bases). Germline lookup yields CDR1 SGHVS and CDR2 FQNEAQ. The germline V and J ends were trimmed by 6 bases and 2 bases, with 17 bases remaining between them. This CDR3 contains 15 residues. CDR3 DNA: TGTGCCAGCAGTCTCGACGGGACTTCCACCTACGAGCAGTACTTC. Protein sequence: CASSLDGTSTYEQYF.

This clonotype has more than one count but fewer than ten. The chain couples TRBV7-2 to TRBJ1-5; D not resolved. CDR1 is SGHTA, CDR2 FQGNSA, per germline. CDR3 length: 14 residues. Trimming removed 0 bases at V and 2 bases at J, with 5 bases between. This CDR3 reads CASSLAMGNQPQHF. The DNA of the CDR3 is TGTGCCAGCAGCTTAGCGATGGGCAATCAGCCCCAGCATTTT.